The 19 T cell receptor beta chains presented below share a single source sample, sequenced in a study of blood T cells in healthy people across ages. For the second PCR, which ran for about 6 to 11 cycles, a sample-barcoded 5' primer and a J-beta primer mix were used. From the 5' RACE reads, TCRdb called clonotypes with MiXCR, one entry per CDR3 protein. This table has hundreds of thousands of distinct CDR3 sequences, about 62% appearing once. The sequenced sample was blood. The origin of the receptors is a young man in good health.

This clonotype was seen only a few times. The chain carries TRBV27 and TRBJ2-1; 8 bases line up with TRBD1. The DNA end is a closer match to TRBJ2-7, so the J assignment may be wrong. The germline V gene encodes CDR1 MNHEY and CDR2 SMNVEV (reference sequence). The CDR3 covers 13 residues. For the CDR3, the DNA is TGTGCCAGCCGAGAACAGGGGGTCTTCGAGCAGTACTTC. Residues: CASREQGVFEQYF.

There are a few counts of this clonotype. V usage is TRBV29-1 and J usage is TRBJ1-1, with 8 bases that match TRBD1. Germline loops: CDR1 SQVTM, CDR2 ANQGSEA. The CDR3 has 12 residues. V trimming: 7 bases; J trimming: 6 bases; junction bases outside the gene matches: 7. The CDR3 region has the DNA TGCAGCGCCTACAGGGGGGAAGCTGAAGCTTTCTTT. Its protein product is CSAYRGEAEAFF.

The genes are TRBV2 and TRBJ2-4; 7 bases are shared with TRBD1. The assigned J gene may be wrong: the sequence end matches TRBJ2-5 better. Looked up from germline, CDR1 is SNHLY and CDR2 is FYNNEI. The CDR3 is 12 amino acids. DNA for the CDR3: TGTGCCAGCGGGAGCAGGGGGGAGACCCAGTACTTC. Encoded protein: CASGSRGETQYF.

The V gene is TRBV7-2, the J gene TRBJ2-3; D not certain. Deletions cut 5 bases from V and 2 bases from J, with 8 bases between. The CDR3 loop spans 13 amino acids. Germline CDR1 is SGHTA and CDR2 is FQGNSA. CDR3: CASSHSHTDTQYF. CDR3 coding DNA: TGTGCCAGCAGCCACAGCCACACAGATACGCAGTATTTT.

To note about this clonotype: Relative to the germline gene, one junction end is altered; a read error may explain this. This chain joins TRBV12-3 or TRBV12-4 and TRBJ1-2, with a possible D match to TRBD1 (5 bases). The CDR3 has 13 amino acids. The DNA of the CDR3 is TGTGCCGGCAGTCCCAGGGACGGCTATGGCTACACCTTC. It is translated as CAGSPRDGYGYTF.

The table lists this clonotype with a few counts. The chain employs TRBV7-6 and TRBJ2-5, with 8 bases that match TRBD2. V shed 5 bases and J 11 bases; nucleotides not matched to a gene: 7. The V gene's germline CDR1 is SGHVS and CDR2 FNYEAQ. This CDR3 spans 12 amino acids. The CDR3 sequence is CASSPSKREQYF. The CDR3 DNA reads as TGTGCCAGCAGCCCATCAAAGCGGGAGCAGTACTTC.

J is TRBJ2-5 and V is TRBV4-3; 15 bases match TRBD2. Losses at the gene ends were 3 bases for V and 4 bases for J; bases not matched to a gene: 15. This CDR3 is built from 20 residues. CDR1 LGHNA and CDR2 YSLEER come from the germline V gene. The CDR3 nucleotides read TGCGCCAGCAGCCAGGCCGGACTAGCGGGGGGGAACGGTAGGCGAGAGACCCAGTACTTC. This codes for CASSQAGLAGGNGRRETQYF.

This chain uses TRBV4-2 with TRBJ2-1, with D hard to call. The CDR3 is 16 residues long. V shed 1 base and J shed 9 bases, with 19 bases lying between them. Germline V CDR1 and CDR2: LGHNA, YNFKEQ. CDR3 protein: CASSQVTKPLLGEQFF. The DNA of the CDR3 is TGTGCCAGCAGCCAAGTAACGAAACCCCTACTCGGTGAGCAGTTCTTC.

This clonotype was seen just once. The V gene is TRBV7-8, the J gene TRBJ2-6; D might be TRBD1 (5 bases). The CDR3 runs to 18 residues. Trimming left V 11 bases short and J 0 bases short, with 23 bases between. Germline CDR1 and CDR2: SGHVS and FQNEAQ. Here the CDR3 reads CALLLQPGMTSGANVLTF. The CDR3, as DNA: TGTGCCCTCCTATTACAGCCAGGGATGACCTCTGGGGCCAACGTCCTGACTTTC.

CDR3 DNA sequence: TGTGCCAGCAAGGAGGACCGCCACTACGAGCAGTACTTC. This encodes CASKEDRHYEQYF. The rearrangement joins TRBV6-2 or TRBV6-3 to TRBJ2-7; maybe TRBD2 (5 bases). Germline V lookup: CDR1 MNHEY, CDR2 SVGEGT. V was trimmed by 7 bases and J by 3 bases, leaving 13 bases between them. The CDR3 runs to 13 residues.

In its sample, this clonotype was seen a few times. CDR3 region: CSASPGHLSGANVLTF. CDR3 sequence (DNA): TGCAGTGCCAGTCCGGGACACCTCTCTGGGGCCAACGTCCTGACTTTC. V usage is TRBV20-1 and J usage is TRBJ2-6, with a weak D call TRBD1 (6 bases). Per germline, CDR1 DFQATT and CDR2 SNEGSKA (reference sequence). The V end was cut by 6 bases, the J end by 0 bases, with 15 bases between. The CDR3 spans 16 residues.

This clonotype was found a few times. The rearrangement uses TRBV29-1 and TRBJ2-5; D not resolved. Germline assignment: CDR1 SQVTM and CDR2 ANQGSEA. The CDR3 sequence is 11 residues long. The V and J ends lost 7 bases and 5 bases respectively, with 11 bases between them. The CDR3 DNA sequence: TGCAGCGCCTCTTTGGGGGAGACCCAGTACTTC. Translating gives CSASLGETQYF.

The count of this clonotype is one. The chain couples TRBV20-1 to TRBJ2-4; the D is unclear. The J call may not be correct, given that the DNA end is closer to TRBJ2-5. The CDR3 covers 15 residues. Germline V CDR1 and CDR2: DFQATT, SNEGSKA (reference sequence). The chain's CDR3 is CSAWADRGLLETQYF. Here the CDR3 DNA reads TGCAGTGCTTGGGCTGACCGAGGCCTCCTAGAGACCCAGTACTTC.

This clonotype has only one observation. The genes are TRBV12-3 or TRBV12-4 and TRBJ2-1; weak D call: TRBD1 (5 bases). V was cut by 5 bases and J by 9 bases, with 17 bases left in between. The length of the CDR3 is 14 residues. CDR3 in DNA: TGTGCCAGCAGTCCGACCCCAGGGCTCTCTGAGCAGTTCTTC. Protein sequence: CASSPTPGLSEQFF.

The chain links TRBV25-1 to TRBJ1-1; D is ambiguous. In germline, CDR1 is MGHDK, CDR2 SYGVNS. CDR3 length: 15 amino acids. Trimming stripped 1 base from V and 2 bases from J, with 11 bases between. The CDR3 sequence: CASSEWVGGNTEAFF. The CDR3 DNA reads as TGTGCCAGCAGTGAATGGGTGGGAGGTAACACTGAAGCTTTCTTT.

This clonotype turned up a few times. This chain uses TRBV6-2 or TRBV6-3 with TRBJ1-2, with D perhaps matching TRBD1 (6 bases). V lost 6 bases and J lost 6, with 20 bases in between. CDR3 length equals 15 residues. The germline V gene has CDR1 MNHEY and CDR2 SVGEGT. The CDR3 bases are TGTGCCAGCAGCCAAAAGGACGGGAGACAGGATGGCTACACCTTC. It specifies CASSQKDGRQDGYTF.

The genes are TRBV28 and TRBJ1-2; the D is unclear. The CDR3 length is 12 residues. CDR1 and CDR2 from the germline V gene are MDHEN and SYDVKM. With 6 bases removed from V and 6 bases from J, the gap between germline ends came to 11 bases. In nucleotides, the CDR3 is TGTGCCAGCAGCCGGGATGCCCATGGCTACACCTTC. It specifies CASSRDAHGYTF.

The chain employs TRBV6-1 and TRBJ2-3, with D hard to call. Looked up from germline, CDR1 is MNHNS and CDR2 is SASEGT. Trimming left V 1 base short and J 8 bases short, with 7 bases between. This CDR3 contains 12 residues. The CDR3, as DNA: TGTGCCAGCAGTGAAGTGGGTAGTACGCAGTATTTT. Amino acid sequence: CASSEVGSTQYF.

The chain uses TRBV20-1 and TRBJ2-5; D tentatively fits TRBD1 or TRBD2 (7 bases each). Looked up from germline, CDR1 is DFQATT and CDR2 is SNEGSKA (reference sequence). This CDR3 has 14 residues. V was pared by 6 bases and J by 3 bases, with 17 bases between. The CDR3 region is CSASRQGGEETQYF. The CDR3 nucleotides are TGCAGTGCCTCTAGACAGGGAGGGGAAGAGACCCAGTACTTC.